This T cell receptor beta chain was profiled in a study of T cell repertoires in cytomegalovirus infection. Across the study: Indicated by public TCR beta signatures were CMV infection and matching HLA type. Study results and caveats: CMV-specific HLA-C-restricted TCR beta clonotypes dominated the ex vivo response. The cumulative frequency of public TCR beta families identified carriers of CMV plus the relevant HLA.

A note on this clonotype: The antigen is not known.

In germline, CDR1 is SGHDN, CDR2 FVKESK. The CDR3 is 15 amino acids. After removal of 6 bases from V and 0 bases from J, the junction contained 6 bases not matched to a gene. Using its own MiXCR run on the reads, TCRdb lists one record per CDR3 protein. The table has approximately 550,000 distinct CDR3 sequences, approximately 16% seen once; the top ten hold about 24%. Sequencing was carried out using CD8+ T cells from PBMCs. The chain combines TRBV14 with TRBJ1-2; 8 bases align to TRBD1. The receptor's source is a human donor in good health (CMV status not recorded). Some clones in this sample may be carry-over from other donors' samples. The CDR3 sequence is CASSHRDRPNYGYTF. The DNA of the CDR3 is TGTGCCAGCAGTCACAGGGACAGGCCTAACTATGGCTACACCTTC.